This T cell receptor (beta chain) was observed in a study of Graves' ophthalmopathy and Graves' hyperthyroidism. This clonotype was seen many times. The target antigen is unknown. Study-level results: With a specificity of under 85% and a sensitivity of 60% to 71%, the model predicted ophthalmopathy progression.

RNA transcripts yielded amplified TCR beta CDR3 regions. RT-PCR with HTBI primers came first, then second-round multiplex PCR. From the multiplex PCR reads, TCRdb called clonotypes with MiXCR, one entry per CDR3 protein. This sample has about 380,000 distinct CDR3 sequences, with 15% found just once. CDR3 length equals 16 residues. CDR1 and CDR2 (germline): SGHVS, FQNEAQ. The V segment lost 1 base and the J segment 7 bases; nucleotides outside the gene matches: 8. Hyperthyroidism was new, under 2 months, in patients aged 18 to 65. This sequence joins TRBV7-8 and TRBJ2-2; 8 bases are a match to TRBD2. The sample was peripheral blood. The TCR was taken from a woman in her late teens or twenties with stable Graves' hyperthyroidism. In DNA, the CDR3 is TGTGCCAGCAGCTTAGGAGACTACGGGGGGGGCGGGGAGCTGTTTTTT. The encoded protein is CASSLGDYGGGGELFF.